What follows are 4 T cell receptor beta chains derived from one specimen sequenced in a study of blood T cell repertoires in COVID-19 (dated by TCRdb to between 2020 and 2021). Library prep was done by the immunoSEQ multiplex PCR assay. The table comes from immuneACCESS by way of TCRdb, which keeps in-frame sequences with V and J called. Part of the clones is missing from these tables; in studies checked, under half for an unresolved V gene and the rest for unknown reasons. The sample table contains about 250,000 clones; only one count was recorded for around 82% of them. The top ten hold under 5.5% of the sample. The sample was peripheral blood. The receptors derive from a woman of 80 years or more with active or convalescent COVID-19.

This chain joins TRBV27 and TRBJ2-2; D call uncertain. Germline values: CDR1 MNHEY, CDR2 SMNVEV (reference sequence). Trimming removed 8 bases from V and 5 bases from J, with 18 bases in between. The CDR3 extends over 15 amino acids. CDR3 protein: CASGVFYYSTGELFF. The DNA for the CDR3 is TGTGCCAGCGGTGTTTTCTACTATTCGACCGGGGAGCTGTTTTTT.

The rearrangement joins TRBV5-1 to TRBJ2-7; 11 bases line up with TRBD1. CDR3 length: 15 amino acids. The germline V gene has CDR1 SGHRS and CDR2 YFSETQ. V shed 3 bases and J 4 bases; nucleotides not matched to a gene: 6. The CDR3, as DNA: TGCGCCAGCAGCTCAGGACAGGGGGCGGTTTACGAGCAGTACTTC. Residues: CASSSGQGAVYEQYF.

The J gene is TRBJ1-1, the V gene TRBV25-1, with D possibly TRBD1 on 5 matching bases. Trimming shortened V by 3 bases and J by 1 base, and 9 bases separated the two germline ends. This CDR3 has 14 amino acids. The germline gives CDR1 MGHDK, CDR2 SYGVNS. The CDR3 nucleotides read TGTGCCAGCAGTGAGACAGAGTGGAACACTGAAGCTTTCTTT. Amino acid sequence: CASSETEWNTEAFF.

The chain carries TRBV19 and TRBJ1-5, with 7 bases fitting TRBD1. CDR3 length equals 15 residues. With V trimmed by 4 bases and J by 6 bases, 9 bases remained unmatched. CDR1 is LNHDA and CDR2 is SQIVND in the germline V gene (reference sequence). The CDR3 DNA is TGTGCCAGTAGTACGCTAGGGGGCTCCGGTCAGCCCCAGCATTTT. Protein product: CASSTLGGSGQPQHF.